This TCR beta chain is from a study of blood T cells in healthy people across ages. Findings and caveats of the study: The authors considered diversity estimates from one million T cells to be underestimates.

Combining a sample-barcoded 5' primer with a J-beta primer mix, a second PCR ran for 7 to 11 cycles. A single record per CDR3 protein comes from TCRdb applying MiXCR to the 5' RACE reads. In the table there are around 1.5 million distinct CDR3 sequences, 59% of which are singletons. Note on this clonotype: Its antigen is as yet unknown.

V was trimmed by 0 bases and J by 0 bases, leaving 7 bases between them. CDR3 length equals 15 residues. CDR1 ENHRY and CDR2 SYGVKD come from the germline V gene. Sample: blood. The sequence came from a man aged 18 to 29 in good health. V and J are TRBV10-3 and TRBJ2-3, with no clear D. The DNA of the CDR3 is TGTGCCATCAGTGAGTCAAGCTTTAGCACAGATACGCAGTATTTT. Its translation: CAISESSFSTDTQYF.